The clone carrying this T cell receptor (beta chain) turned up a few times. Antigen specificity is unknown. This specimen comes from a study of T-cell memory formation after mild COVID-19. For the study at large: Clustering of TCRs was largely donor specific.

Study-level points and caveats: Pre-infection memory held some responding clones, suggesting pre-existing cross-reactive T cells responded.

From the 5' RACE reads, TCRdb called clonotypes with MiXCR, one entry per CDR3 protein. The table shows about half a million distinct CDR3 sequences, with 15% to 20% occurring only once. The CDR3 spans 15 residues. Germline CDR1 reads KGHSH; CDR2 reads LQKENI. After removal of 3 bases from V and 4 bases from J, the junction contained 7 bases not matched to a gene. The origin of this receptor is an adult woman who had mild COVID-19 (a few samples of this study predate the infection). Cell type and time point are not known. Sequencing input: PBMCs or a T cell subset sorted from them (not recorded which). The rearrangement uses TRBV18 and TRBJ2-3, with 7 bases matching TRBD1. Written as DNA, the CDR3 is TGTGCCAGCTCACCGAACAGGGGATCCGCAGATACGCAGTATTTT. Its protein product is CASSPNRGSADTQYF.